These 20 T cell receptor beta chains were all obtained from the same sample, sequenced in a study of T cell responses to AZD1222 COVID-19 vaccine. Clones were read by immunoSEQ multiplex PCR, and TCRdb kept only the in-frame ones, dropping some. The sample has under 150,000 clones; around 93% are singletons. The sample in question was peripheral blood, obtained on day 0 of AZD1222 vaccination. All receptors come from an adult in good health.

CDR3 DNA: TGTGCCAGTAGTTTGTACAGGGGTGTAGAGCAGTTCTTC. Protein product: CASSLYRGVEQFF. The V gene is TRBV19, the J gene TRBJ2-1; TRBD1 aligns across 7 bases. With V trimmed by 5 bases and J by 10 bases, 8 bases remained unmatched. The germline gives CDR1 LNHDA, CDR2 SQIVND (reference sequence). The CDR3 has 13 amino acids.

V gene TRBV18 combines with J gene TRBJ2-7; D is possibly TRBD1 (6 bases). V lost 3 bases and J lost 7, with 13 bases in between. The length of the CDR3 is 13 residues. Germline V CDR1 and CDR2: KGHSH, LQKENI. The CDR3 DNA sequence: TGTGCCAGCTCACCTCCGGACAGAGGGGAGCAGTACTTC. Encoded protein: CASSPPDRGEQYF.

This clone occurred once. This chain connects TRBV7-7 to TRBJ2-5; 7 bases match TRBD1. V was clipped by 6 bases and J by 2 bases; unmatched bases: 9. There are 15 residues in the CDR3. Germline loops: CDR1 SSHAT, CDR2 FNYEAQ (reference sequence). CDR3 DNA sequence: TGTGCCAGCAGTATAAATAGGGGGCGGCAAGAGACCCAGTACTTC. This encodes CASSINRGRQETQYF.

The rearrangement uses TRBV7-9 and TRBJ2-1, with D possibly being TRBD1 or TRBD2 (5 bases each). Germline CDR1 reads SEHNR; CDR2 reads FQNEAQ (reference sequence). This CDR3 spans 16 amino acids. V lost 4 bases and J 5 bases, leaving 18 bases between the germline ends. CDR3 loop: CASSSLRAGTNNEQFF. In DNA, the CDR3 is TGTGCCAGCAGCTCCCTCCGGGCAGGGACCAACAATGAGCAGTTCTTC. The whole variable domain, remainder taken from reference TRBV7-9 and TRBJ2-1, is DTGVSQNPRHKITKRGQNVTFRCDPISEHNRLYWYRQTLGQGPEFLTYFQNEAQLEKSRLLSDRFSAERPKGSFSTLEIQRTEQGDSAMYLCASSSLRAGTNNEQFFGPGTRLTVL.

The DNA of the CDR3 is TGCGCCAGCAGCCGAGAGAACGGAAACACCATATATTTT. Amino acids: CASSRENGNTIYF. This rearrangement joins TRBV4-3 to TRBJ1-3; D gene ambiguous. This CDR3 has 13 amino acids. With 4 bases removed from V and 4 bases from J, the gap between germline ends came to 8 bases. Germline assignment: CDR1 LGHNA and CDR2 YSLEER.

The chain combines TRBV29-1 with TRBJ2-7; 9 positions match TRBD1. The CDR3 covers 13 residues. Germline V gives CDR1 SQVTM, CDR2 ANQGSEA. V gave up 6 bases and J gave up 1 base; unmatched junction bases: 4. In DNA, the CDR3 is TGCAGCGTCACCGGGACAGGGTCCTACGAGCAGTACTTC. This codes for CSVTGTGSYEQYF.

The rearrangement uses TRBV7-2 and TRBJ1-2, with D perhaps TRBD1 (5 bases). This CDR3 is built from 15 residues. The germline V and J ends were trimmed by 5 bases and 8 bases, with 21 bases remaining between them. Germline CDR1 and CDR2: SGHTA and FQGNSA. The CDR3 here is CASSPSWGGIRGYTF. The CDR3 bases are TGTGCCAGCAGCCCTTCGTGGGGGGGGATTCGCGGCTACACCTTC.

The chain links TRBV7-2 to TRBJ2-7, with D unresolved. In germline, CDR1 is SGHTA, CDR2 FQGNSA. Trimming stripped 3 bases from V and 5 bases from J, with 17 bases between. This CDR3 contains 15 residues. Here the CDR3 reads CASSFITAALDEQYF. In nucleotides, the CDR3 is TGTGCCAGCAGCTTTATAACGGCAGCCCTCGACGAGCAGTACTTC.

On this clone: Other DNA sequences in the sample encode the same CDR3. CDR3 in amino acids: CASSTGTTYEQYF. CDR3 sequence (DNA): TGTGCCAGCAGCACAGGGACTACCTACGAGCAGTACTTC. The genes are TRBV6-2 or TRBV6-3 and TRBJ2-7; tentative D call: TRBD2 (7 bases). The V end was cut by 6 bases, the J end by 2 bases, with 11 bases between. The CDR3 totals 13 residues. Germline CDR1 reads MNHEY; CDR2 reads SVGEGT.

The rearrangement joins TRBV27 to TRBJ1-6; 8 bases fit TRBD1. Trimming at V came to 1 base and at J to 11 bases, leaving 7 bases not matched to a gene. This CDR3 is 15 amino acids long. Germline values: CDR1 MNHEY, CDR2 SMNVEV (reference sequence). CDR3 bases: TGTGCCAGCAGTTTATTTCGACAGGGGACCGCACCCCTCCACTTT. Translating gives CASSLFRQGTAPLHF.

In DNA form, the CDR3 reads TGTGCCATCAGTGAGTCGAAGGTTGGGGAGACCCAGTACTTC. Its translation: CAISESKVGETQYF. This chain joins TRBV10-3 and TRBJ2-5; D is unresolved. Trimming removed 0 bases at V and 5 bases at J, with 10 bases between. Germline V gives CDR1 ENHRY, CDR2 SYGVKD. This CDR3 is 14 amino acids long.

The CDR3 sequence: CASSFTGSETQYF. Written as DNA, the CDR3 is TGTGCCAGCAGCTTTACAGGGTCGGAGACCCAGTACTTC. The chain has TRBV7-8 and TRBJ2-5; D might be TRBD1 (6 bases). The CDR3 has 13 residues. The germline V and J ends were trimmed by 3 bases and 5 bases, with 10 bases remaining between them. CDR1 and CDR2 (germline): SGHVS, FQNEAQ.

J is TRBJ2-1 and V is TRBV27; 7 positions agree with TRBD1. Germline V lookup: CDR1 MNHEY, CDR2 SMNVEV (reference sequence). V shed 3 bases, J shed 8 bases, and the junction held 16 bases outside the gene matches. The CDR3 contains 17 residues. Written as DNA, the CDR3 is TGTGCCAGCAGTTTTGAGGGGGCTTTCCGGAGGTTCGATGAGCAGTTCTTC. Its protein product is CASSFEGAFRRFDEQFF.

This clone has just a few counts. The CDR3 DNA reads TGCGCCAGCAGCCAAGTAAACAGGGGCTTTACGGATAATTCACCCCTCCACTTT. Residues: CASSQVNRGFTDNSPLHF. The rearrangement uses TRBV4-1 and TRBJ1-6; 7 bases are shared with TRBD1. Germline V gives CDR1 MGHRA, CDR2 YSYEKL. The CDR3 consists of 18 residues. With V trimmed by 1 base and J by 5 bases, 11 bases remained unmatched.

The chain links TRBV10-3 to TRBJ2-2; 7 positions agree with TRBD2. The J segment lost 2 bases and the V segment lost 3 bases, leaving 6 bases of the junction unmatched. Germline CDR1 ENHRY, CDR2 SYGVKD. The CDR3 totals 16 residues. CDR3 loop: CAISEPSGTNTGELFF. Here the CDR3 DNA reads TGTGCCATCAGTGAACCGAGCGGGACTAACACCGGGGAGCTGTTTTTT.

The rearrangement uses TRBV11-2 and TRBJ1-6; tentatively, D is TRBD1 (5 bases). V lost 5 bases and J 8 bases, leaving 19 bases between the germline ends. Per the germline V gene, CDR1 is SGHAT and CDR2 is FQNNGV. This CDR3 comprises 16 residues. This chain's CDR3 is CASSRGLRGRYSPLHF. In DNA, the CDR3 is TGTGCCAGCAGCAGAGGACTTAGGGGACGATATTCACCCCTCCACTTT.

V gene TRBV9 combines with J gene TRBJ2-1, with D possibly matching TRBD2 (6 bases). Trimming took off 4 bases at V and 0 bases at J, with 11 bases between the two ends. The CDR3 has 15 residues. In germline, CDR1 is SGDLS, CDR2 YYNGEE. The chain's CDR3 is CASSRDSPSYNEQFF. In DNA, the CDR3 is TGTGCCAGCAGCCGGGACTCCCCCTCCTACAATGAGCAGTTCTTC.

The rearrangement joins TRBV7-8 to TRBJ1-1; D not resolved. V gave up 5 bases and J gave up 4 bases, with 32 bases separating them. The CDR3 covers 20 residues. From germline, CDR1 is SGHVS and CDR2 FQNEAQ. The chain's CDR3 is CASSPRHSGIGGRVITEAFF. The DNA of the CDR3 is TGTGCCAGCAGCCCCCGGCACAGTGGTATAGGAGGGAGAGTGATCACTGAAGCTTTCTTT. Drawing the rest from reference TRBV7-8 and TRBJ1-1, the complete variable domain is GAGVSQSPRYKVAKRGQDVALRCDPISGHVSLFWYQQALGQGPEFLTYFQNEAQLDKSGLPSDRFFAERPEGSVSTLKIQRTQQEDSAVYLCASSPRHSGIGGRVITEAFFGQGTRLTVV.

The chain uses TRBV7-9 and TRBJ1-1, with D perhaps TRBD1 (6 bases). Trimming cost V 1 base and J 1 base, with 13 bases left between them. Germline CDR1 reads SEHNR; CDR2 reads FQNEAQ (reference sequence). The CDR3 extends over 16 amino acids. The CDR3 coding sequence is TGTGCCAGCAGCTTAGATCCCGGGACAAGGAACACTGAAGCTTTCTTT. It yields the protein CASSLDPGTRNTEAFF.

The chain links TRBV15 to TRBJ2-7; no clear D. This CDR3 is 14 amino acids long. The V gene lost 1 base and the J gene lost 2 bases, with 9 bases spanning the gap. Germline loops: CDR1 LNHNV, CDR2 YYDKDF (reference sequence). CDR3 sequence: CATSRARTAYEQYF. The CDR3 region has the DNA TGTGCCACCAGCAGAGCTCGGACCGCCTACGAGCAGTACTTC.